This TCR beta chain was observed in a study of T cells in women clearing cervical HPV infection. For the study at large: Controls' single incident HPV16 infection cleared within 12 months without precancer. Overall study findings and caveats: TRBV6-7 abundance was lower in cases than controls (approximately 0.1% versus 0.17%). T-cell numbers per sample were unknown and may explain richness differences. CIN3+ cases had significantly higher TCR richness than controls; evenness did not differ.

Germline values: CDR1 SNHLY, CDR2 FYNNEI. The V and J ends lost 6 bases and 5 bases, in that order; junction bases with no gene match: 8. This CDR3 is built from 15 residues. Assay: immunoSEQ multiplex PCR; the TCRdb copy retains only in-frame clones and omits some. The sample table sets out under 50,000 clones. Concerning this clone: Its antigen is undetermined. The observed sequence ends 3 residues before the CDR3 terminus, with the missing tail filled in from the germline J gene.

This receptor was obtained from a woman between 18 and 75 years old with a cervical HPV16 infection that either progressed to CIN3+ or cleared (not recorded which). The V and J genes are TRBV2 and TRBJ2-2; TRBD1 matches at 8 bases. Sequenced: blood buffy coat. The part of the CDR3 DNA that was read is TGTGCCAGCAGCCCTAGGACAGGGAGAACCGGGGAG. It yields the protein CASSPRTGRTGE. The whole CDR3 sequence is CASSPRTGRTGELFF.